This record covers a single TCR beta chain. The germline CDR1 and CDR2 sequences are GTSNPN and SVGIG (reference sequence). V was cut by 0 bases and J by 7 bases, with 16 bases left in between. The CDR3 has 15 amino acids. Profiled with immunoSEQ multiplex PCR; TCRdb holds only in-frame clones, not every one. This table has some 15,000 clones, roughly 80% appearing once. The data belong to a study of T cell repertoires in ileal Crohn's disease. Study-wide context: Median disease duration was roughly 8.4 years; 35% smoked at surgery. Every patient was operated on for stricturing (approximately 60%) or penetrating (approximately 39%) complications. About half of patients got postoperative therapy: roughly 12 thiopurines, approximately 17 anti-TNF.

Adults with ileal or ileocolonic Crohn's disease and an indication for resection were eligible. Sequences were obtained from ileal tissue. The chain employs TRBV30 and TRBJ2-1; D gene unclear. The receptor's source is an adult with Crohn's disease. CDR3 DNA: TGTGCCTGGAGTGTGTCCCAGTACCCGTGGAATGAGCAGTTCTTC. This gives the protein CAWSVSQYPWNEQFF.